This entry is about one TCR beta chain. Its antigen is still unknown. This sample is part of a study of cytomegalovirus exposure and HLA in healthy donors. Findings of the study overall: Rare sequences made up most TCRs, while some public TCRs were found in many donors. Cytomegalovirus-associated TCR beta chains were listed, numbering 164. Most subjects' HLA-A and HLA-B alleles were reportedly predicted from TCR beta sequences. In a later analysis, specific HLA alleles were associated with around 17,000 TCR beta sequences at a 0.05 false discovery rate.

The PCR made use of 60 Vbeta and 13 Jbeta primers. Only in-frame clones appear in the TCRdb table, and some are missing; sequencing was by immunoSEQ multiplex PCR. The repertoire holds roughly 160,000 clones, with about 75% as singletons. Germline loops: CDR1 SEHNR, CDR2 FQNEAQ (reference sequence). The CDR3 has 14 amino acids. The V and J ends lost 5 bases and 5 bases respectively, with 15 bases between them. The receptor was isolated from a woman aged 40 to 49 in good health and CMV-seropositive. This rearrangement joins TRBV7-9 to TRBJ2-5; D perhaps matches TRBD1 (5 bases). Sequenced input: PBMCs. This CDR3 reads CASSRSQGWETQYF. In DNA, the CDR3 is TGTGCCAGCAGCCGATCTCAGGGTTGGGAGACCCAGTACTTC.